Each of the 6 T cell receptor beta chains below was sequenced from the same sample in a study of blood T cell repertoires in COVID-19. The protocol was immunoSEQ multiplex PCR, while the TCRdb copy is restricted to in-frame clones and leaves out a portion. The sample contains about 84,000 clones, over 70% of which appear only once. Sequenced input: peripheral blood. These receptor sequences come from a man aged 50-60 years with active or convalescent COVID-19.

This rearrangement joins TRBV6-5 to TRBJ2-3; TRBD2 might be the D (6 bases). In germline, CDR1 is MNHEY, CDR2 SVGAGI. The V end was cut by 2 bases, the J end by 2 bases, with 11 bases between. CDR3 length: 15 residues. The CDR3 nucleotides are TGTGCCAGCAGTTACGGCGGGGCGACCACAGATACGCAGTATTTT. Its protein is CASSYGGATTDTQYF.

The chain carries TRBV11-3 and TRBJ2-2; the D gene is possibly TRBD2 (6 bases). The CDR3 contains 15 residues. V lost 2 bases to trimming and J lost 7 bases, with 14 bases between them. From germline, CDR1 is SGHNT and CDR2 YENEEA. DNA of the CDR3: TGTGCCAGCAGCTTAAATAGCCTCGGGAGCGGGGAGCTGTTTTTT. It specifies CASSLNSLGSGELFF.

The V call is TRBV5-1, the J call TRBJ2-7; D uncertain. Germline CDR1 reads SGHRS; CDR2 reads YFSETQ. Between the trimmed V and J ends, which lost 4 bases and 0 bases, there was a span of 5 bases. The CDR3 consists of 12 residues. CDR3 sequence: CASSLVSYEQYF. The CDR3 nucleotides read TGCGCCAGCAGCCTCGTCTCCTACGAGCAGTACTTC.

J is TRBJ1-1 and V is TRBV6-4; TRBD1 agrees at 8 bases. V shed 3 bases and J 2 bases; nucleotides not matched to a gene: 2. CDR1 and CDR2 from the germline V gene are MRHNA and SNTAGT. The CDR3 loop spans 14 amino acids. The CDR3 DNA is TGTGCCAGCAGTGAAGACAGGGGCAACACTGAAGCTTTCTTT. Translation gives CASSEDRGNTEAFF.

The chain carries TRBV5-4 and TRBJ2-2, with TRBD2 matching over 8 bases. The CDR3 covers 18 residues. The V and J ends lost 5 bases and 5 bases, in that order; junction bases with no gene match: 17. The germline gives CDR1 SGHNT, CDR2 YYREEE (reference sequence). The CDR3: CASSLTLRGGQLTGELFF. The CDR3 DNA reads TGTGCCAGCAGTCTGACACTTCGGGGGGGCCAATTGACCGGGGAGCTGTTTTTT.

This clone has just a few counts. The rearrangement uses TRBV28 and TRBJ1-5, with no clear D. This CDR3 has 15 amino acids. V lost 5 bases to trimming and J lost 0 bases, with 11 bases between them. The germline V gene encodes CDR1 MDHEN and CDR2 SYDVKM. DNA for the CDR3: TGTGCCAGCAGTCTCGAGCTTTATAGCAATCAGCCCCAGCATTTT. Translation: CASSLELYSNQPQHF.